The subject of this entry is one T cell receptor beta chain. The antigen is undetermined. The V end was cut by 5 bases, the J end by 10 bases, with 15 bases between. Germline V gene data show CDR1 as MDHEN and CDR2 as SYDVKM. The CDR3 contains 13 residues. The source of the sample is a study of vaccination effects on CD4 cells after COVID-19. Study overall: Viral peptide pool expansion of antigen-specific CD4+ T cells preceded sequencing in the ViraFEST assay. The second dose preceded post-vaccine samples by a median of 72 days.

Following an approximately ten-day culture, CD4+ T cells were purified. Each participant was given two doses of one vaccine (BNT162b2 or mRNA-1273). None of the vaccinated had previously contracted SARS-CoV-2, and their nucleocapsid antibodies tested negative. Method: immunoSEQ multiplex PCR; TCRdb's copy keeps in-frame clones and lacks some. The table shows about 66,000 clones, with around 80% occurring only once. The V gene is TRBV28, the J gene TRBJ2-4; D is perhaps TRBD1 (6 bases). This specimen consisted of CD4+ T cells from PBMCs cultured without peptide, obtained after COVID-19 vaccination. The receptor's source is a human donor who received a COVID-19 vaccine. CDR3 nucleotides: TGTGCCAGCAGTCCCGCTCCTCAGGGGATTCAGTACTTC. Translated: CASSPAPQGIQYF.